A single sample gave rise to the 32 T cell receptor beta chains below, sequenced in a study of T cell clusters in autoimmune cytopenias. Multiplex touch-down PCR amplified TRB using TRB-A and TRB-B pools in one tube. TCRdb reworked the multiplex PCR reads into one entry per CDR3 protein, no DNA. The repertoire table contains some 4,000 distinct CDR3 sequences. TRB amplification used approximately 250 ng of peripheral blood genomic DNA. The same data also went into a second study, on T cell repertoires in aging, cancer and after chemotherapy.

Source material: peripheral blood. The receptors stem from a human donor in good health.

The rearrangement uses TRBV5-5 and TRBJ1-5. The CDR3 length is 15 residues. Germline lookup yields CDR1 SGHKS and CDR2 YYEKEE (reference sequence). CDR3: CASSSGQNSNQPQHF. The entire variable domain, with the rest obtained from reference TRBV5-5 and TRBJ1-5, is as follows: DAGVTQSPTHLIKTRGQQVTLRCSPISGHKSVSWYQQVLGQGPQFIFQYYEKEERGRGNFPDRFSARQFPNYSSELNVNALLLGDSALYLCASSSGQNSNQPQHFGDGTRLSIL.

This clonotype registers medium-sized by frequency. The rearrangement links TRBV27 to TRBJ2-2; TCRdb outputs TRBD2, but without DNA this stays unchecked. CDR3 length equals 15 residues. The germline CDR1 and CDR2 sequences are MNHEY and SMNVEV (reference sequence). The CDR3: CASRGLPPNTGELFF.

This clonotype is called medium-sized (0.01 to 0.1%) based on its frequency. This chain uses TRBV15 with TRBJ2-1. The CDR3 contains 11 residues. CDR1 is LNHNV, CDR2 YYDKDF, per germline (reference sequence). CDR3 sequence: CATSSDHEQFF.

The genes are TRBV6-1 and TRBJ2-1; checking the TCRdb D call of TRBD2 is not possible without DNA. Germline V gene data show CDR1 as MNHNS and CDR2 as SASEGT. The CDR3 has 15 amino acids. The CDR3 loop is CARGEAGSSYNEQFF.

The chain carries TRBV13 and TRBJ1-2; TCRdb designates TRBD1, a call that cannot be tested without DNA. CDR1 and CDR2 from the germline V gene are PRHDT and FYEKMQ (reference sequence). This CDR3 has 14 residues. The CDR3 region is CASSLRDDWYGYTF.

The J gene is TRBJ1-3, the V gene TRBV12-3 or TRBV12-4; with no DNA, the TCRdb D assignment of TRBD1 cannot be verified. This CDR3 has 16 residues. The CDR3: CASSFEAGGTRNTIYF.

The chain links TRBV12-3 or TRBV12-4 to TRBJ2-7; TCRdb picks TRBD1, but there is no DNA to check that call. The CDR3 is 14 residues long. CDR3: CASKDGTGIDEQYF.

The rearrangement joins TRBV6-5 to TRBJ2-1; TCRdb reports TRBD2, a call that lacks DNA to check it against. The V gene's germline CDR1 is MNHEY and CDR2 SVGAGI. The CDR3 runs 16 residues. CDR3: CASSYRTSGGDNEQFF.

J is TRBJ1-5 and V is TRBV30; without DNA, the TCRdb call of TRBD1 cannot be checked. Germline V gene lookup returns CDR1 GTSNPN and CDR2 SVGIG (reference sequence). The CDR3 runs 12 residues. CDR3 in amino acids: CAFRDSNQPQHF. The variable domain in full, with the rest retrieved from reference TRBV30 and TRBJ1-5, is SQTIHQWPATLVQPVGSPLSLECTVEGTSNPNLYWYRQAAGRGLQLLFYSVGIGQISSEVPQNLSASRPQDRQFILSSKKLLLSDSGFYLCAFRDSNQPQHFGDGTRLSIL.

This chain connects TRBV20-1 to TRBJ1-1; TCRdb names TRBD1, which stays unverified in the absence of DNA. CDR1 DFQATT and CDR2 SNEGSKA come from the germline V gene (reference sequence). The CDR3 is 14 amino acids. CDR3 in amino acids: CSAHRQTGGTEAFF.

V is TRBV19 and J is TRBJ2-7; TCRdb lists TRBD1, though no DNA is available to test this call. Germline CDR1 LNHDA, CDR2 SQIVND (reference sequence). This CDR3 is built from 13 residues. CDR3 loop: CASRRQGMDEQYF.

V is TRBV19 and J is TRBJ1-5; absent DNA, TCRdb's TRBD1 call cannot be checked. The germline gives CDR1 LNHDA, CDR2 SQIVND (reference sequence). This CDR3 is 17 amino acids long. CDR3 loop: CASGRGQGLSGGQPQHF.

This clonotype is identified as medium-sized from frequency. The CDR3 sequence: CASRQYNNSPLHF. This chain joins TRBV6-5 and TRBJ1-6. The CDR3 has 13 residues. Germline loops: CDR1 MNHEY, CDR2 SVGAGI.

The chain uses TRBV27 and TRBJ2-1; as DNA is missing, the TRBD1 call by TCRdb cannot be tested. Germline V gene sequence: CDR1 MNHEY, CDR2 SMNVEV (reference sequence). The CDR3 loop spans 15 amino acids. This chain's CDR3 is CATQQGGYSYNEQFF.

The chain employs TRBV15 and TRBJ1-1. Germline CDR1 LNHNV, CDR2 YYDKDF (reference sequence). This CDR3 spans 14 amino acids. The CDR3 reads CATSRDRMNTEAFF.

The CDR3 here is CASSIGRRYEQYF. The rearrangement joins TRBV19 to TRBJ2-7; TCRdb outputs TRBD2, but without DNA this stays unchecked. The germline V gene has CDR1 LNHDA and CDR2 SQIVND (reference sequence). The CDR3 sequence is 13 residues long.

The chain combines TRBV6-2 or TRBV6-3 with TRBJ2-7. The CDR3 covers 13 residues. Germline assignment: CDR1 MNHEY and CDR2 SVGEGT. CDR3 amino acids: CASSYSDGYEQYF.

This CDR3 is CASSEDVYGYTF. The chain is built from TRBV6-5 and TRBJ1-2. CDR3 size: 12 residues. The germline CDR1 and CDR2 sequences are MNHEY and SVGAGI.

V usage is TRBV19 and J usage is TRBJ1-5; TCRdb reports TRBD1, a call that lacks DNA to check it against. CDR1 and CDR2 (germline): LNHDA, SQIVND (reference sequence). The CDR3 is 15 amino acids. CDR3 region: CASSPWGISNQPQHF.

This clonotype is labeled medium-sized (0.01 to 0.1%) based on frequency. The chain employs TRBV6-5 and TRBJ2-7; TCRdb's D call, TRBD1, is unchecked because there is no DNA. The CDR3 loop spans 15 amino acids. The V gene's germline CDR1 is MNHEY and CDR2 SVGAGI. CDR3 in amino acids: CASSNGGQGLYEQYF.

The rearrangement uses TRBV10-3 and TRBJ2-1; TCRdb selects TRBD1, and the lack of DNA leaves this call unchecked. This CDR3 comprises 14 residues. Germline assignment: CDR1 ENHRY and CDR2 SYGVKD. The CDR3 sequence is CAISEGGSYNEQFF.

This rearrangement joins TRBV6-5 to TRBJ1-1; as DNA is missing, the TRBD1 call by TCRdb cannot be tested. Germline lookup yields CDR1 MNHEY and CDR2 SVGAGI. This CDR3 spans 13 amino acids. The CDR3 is CASGNRLNTEAFF.

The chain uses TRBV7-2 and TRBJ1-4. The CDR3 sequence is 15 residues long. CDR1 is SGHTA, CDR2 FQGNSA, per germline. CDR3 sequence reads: CASSPRGTIVEKLFF.

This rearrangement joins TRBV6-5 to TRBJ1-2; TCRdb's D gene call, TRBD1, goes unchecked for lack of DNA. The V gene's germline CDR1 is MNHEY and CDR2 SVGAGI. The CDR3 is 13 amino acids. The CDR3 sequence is CASSYLGGSGYTF.

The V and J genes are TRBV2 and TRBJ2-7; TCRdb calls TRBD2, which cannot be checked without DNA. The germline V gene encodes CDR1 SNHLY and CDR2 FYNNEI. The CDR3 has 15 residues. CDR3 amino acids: CASSETSGSSYEQYF.

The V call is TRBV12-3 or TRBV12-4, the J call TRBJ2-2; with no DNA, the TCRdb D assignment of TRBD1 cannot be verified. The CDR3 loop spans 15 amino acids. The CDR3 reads CASSPLGAITGELFF.

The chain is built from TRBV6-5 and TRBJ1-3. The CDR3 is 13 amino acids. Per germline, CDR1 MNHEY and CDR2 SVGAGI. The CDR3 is CASSEPGRYTIYF.

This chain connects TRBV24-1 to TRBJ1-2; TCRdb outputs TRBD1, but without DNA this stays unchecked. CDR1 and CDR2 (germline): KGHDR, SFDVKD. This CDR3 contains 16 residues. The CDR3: CATSDSGQGLRGGYTF.

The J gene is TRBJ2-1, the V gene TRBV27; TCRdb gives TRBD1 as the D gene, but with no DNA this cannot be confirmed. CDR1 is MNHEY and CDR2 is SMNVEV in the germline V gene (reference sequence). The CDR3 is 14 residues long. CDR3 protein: CASSPGKRGNEQFF.

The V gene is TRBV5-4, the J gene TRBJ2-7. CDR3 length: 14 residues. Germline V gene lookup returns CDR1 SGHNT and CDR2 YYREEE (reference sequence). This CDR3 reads CASSLVDSPYEQYF.

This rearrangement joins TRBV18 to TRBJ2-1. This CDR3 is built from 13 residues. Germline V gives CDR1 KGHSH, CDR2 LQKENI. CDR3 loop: CASSPQGLYEQFF.

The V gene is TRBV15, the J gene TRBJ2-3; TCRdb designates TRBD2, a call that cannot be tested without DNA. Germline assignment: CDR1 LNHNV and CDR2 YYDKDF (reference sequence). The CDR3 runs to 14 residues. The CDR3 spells CATSRDRAADTQYF.